This T cell receptor (beta chain) was captured in a study of cytomegalovirus exposure and HLA in healthy donors (dated by TCRdb to about 2017). Background for the entire study: An earlier analysis of some 620 of the donors reported 250 to 300 Gb of sequence data and 95 million to 140 million unique TCR beta sequences obtained from roughly 170 million T cells. To decide whether each TCR beta V gene segment behaved as functional or pseudogenic, an earlier analysis of some 580 of the donors relied on high-throughput TCR beta sequencing. The study was designed to test whether signatures of past pathogen exposure could be identified by cataloging public T cell receptors. Every discovery cohort repertoire had been produced on one sequencing platform. Alongside the repertoire data, information on donor age, sex, ethnicity and CMV serostatus was compiled. A later analysis re-analyzed previously published TCR beta repertoires from 600 to 850 donors and added high-resolution HLA genotyping to study TCR occurrence patterns. A separate validation cohort of roughly 120 different subjects was used in addition to the roughly 700-subject first cohort. The study used immunosequencing to profile the T cell repertoires of hundreds of subjects and linked those repertoires to cytomegalovirus serostatus. An early release that covered some 630 HLA-typed donors contained approximately 300 gigabases of sequencing data and approximately 85 million unique TCR sequences. A later genetic analysis took genome-wide SNP genotypes for about three fifths of the roughly 670 donors and used that subset as a discovery cohort. Roughly 5 DR-DQ haplotypes were handled as single units for association and clustering, since linkage in the cohort was strong. Typing coverage differed by locus: A, B, C, DRB1 and DQB1 were typed in roughly 629-630 donors, DQA1 in 500 to 550, DPA1 in around 610, and DPB1 in roughly 470. On average, roughly 250,000 unique TCR beta nucleotide sequences were sequenced per donor among roughly 430 genotyped donors of the cohort, with roughly 18% of those sequences being non-productive. To predict cytomegalovirus infection status, the study combined high-throughput TCR immunosequencing, statistical association of individual TCRs with disease status, and machine learning. HLA typing covered class I and class II loci at four-digit resolution. In the later analysis, no new phenotypic data were used to find candidate immune exposures; instead, reliance was placed on TCR beta sequences and their occurrence across donors. The genetic ancestry cluster associated with self-reported Caucasian donors included around 76% of the roughly 400 genotyped donors. What the research found in general, with its limitations: A further reported finding was that TCR beta sequences accurately predicted the HLA-A and HLA-B alleles for most subjects in the first cohort. In an earlier analysis of fewer than 700 of the donors, most TCR beta V segments appeared in productive rearrangements about 87% or about 30% of the time, broadly matching IMGT annotations. Strong co-occurrence of HLA alleles, especially DR and DQ, made assigning TCR associations to individual alleles difficult. According to the authors, the approach could potentially be generalized to other disease states and immunological phenotypes. For the cohort, immune exposure information was limited to CMV serostatus. In a later genetic analysis, a missense DCLRE1C variant was associated with V-gene and J-gene trimming of TCR beta chains, and the association was replicated in an independent cohort. Cytomegalovirus status was reported to be diagnosed by the classifier with high specificity and sensitivity in both the original and validation cohorts. The earlier analysis of 587 of the donors excluded over 15 rarely observed V segments, including chromosome 9 orphons, because counts were too low. Across donors, most TCR sequences were observed very rarely, whereas some public TCRs were present in many individuals. In vitro tests confirmed that a few of the cytomegalovirus-associated TCR beta chains recognize cytomegalovirus antigens. A later analysis found that HLA-associated TCR beta chains were more clonally expanded and had lower generation probabilities than equally common non-associated chains. Because some donors lacked HLA typing at each locus, the association tests relied only on the typed subset. The study gave a list of about 160 TCR beta chains associated with cytomegalovirus. Presence/absence analyses assumed roughly uniform sequencing depth across donors, an assumption that may not hold. Some IMGT-functional V segments, including TRBV6-2 and TRBV6-3, could not be told apart with the 87-base-pair reads, so those segments were excluded. Correlated functional status among segregating V segments might be attributable to linkage disequilibrium, but an unknown experimental factor could not be ruled out. A cluster of highly shared sequence variants was judged likely to be a technical artifact of the sequencing pipeline. In a later analysis, TCR association rates were found to vary across HLA loci, with the most associated TCRs seen for DRB1 alleles and the fewest for HLA-C alleles. Specific HLA alleles were associated with 15,000 to 20,000 TCR beta sequences at a false discovery rate of 0.05 in a later analysis. According to a later analysis, parvovirus B19, influenza, CMV and Epstein-Barr virus appeared linked to several top co-occurrence clusters. According to a later analysis, most CMV-associated TCR beta chains appeared to be HLA-restricted, and the HLA associations seemed to be driven largely by CMV exposure. Compared with the 666-donor mean, donors in an Asian-associated ancestry cluster had fewer N-insertions in productive TCRs, according to a later genetic analysis. This cohort had only TCR beta chains sequenced, and the lack of alpha or paired-chain data limited which features could be detected.

Worth noting for this clone: Its antigen has not been determined. It has no much larger one-base neighbor in the sample; base qualities were not kept.

Library construction relied on the immunoSEQ multiplex PCR assay. For the multiplex PCR, a mixture combining 60 forward primers for TCR Vbeta segments and 13 reverse primers for TCR Jbeta segments was used. Amplification of the CDR3 region of rearranged TCR beta genes was performed with a multiplex PCR assay on genomic DNA. Amplified TCR beta libraries were sequenced as 87-base-pair reads on the Illumina HiSeq System. In the authors' own workflow: In a later analysis, around 80 million unique TCR beta chains were counted across the approximately 670 repertoires, and roughly 11 million of these chains were shared by at least two donors. To remove PCR and sequencing errors, raw reads were error-corrected and collapsed into unique sequences using a nearest-neighbor algorithm that merged closely related sequences. Alignment of CDR3 sequences to IMGT reference sequences was used to assign V, D and J gene segments. For a sequence to be retained, a match of at least six nucleotides was required to both a V gene segment and a J gene segment. A rearrangement was called productive if the CDR3 had no stop codons and remained in frame with V and J, and every other rearrangement was called non-productive. CDR3 was defined by IMGT convention, running from the second conserved V-encoded cysteine to the conserved J-encoded phenylalanine. The earlier analysis of about 590 of the donors excluded sequences that lacked an unambiguous match to a single V gene segment. An earlier analysis of approximately 590 of the donors classified V segments as functional when productive rearrangements were above 56.7% and as segregating when the standard deviation between donors was above 5%. A statistical classification framework was built to diagnose cytomegalovirus status from the catalog of TCR beta chain sequences. A later analysis assigned V and J genes by comparing TCR nucleotide sequences with IMGT/GENE-DB human TR gene sequences. In a later analysis, CDR3 sequences and most-parsimonious VDJ recombination scenarios were assigned using the TCRdist pipeline. In a later analysis, every TCR beta chain was defined by the combination of its CDR3 amino acid sequence and its V-gene family, and reads without a unique V-gene family were dropped. To address suspected cross-contamination and a sequencing artifact, a later analysis removed 550 to 750 highly shared, low-generation-probability nucleotide sequences. In a later analysis, a clonal expansion index for each public chain was calculated from normalized within-repertoire ranks of inferred template counts. In a later analysis, generation probabilities were computed with a VDJ recombination model fitted to out-of-frame rearrangements, and the resulting probabilities were checked against IGoR. In a later analysis, TCR-TCR, TCR-HLA and TCR-CMV co-occurrence was scored with hypergeometric tests, and a repertoire-size bias correction was applied to TCR pairs. A later analysis estimated false discovery rates by permuting HLA or CMV assignments 20 times. In a later analysis, co-occurring TCRs were grouped with DBSCAN, and TCRdist sequence similarity was added when clustering was performed within HLA-allele-positive subsets. Repertoires with fewer than 30,000 or more than 120,000 public chains were left out of co-occurrence clustering, as were five repertoires with anomalous nucleotide sharing. Sourced from immuneACCESS, this table was stored by TCRdb with only in-frame sequences that have V and J called. A share of the clones is absent; for the studies checked, an unresolved V gene accounts for under half, and the remainder has no known explanation. V and J calls and clone size are as listed in that table; D and trimming were resolved from the DNA. The sample table holds about 150,000 clones, of which around 80% were seen once. About 13% of the sample is held by the ten biggest clonotypes.

The germline V gene encodes CDR1 SGHDN and CDR2 FVKESK. Trimming takes 7 bases off V and 2 bases off J; junction bases not matched to a gene: 3. From its cysteine to its phenylalanine, the CDR3 spans 13 amino acids. The CDR3 DNA has 39 bases and is translated from base 1. The cohort consisted of 666 healthy bone marrow donors. At the time of sampling, every cohort member was nominally healthy, though immune exposures that went unrecorded were likely present. The donor was CMV seropositive and belonged to the group of a few hundred seropositive cohort members. A peripheral blood sample was provided by each donor, and peripheral blood mononuclear cells were used for TCR beta sequencing. The Qiagen DNeasy Blood Extraction Kit was used to extract genomic DNA from the blood cell samples.

The source material was PBMCs. The V gene is TRBV14 and the J gene is TRBJ2-5; 8 bases in the junction line up with TRBD1. The TCR comes from a man between 40 and 49 years old in good health and CMV-seropositive. CDR3 protein: CASNRGVQETQYF. The nucleotides read TGTGCCAGCAACAGGGGGGTACAAGAGACCCAGTACTTC.